The 27 T cell receptor beta chains below come from one sample, sequenced in a study of post-analysis software for immune sequencing data. Study-wide results and caveats: With TRBV5-6, TRBV5-1 and TRBV20-1 included, about five TRBV segments were more frequent in patients than in controls.

For these receptors, no antigen is known. TCR beta cDNA libraries had unique molecular identifiers. MiXCR, run by TCRdb on the PCR reads, gives a single entry per CDR3 protein. The sample comprises hundreds of thousands of distinct CDR3 sequences, 30% of which are singletons, and more than 0.45% rests with the top ten. The specimen sequenced was blood. The origin of the receptors is a girl aged 10 to 17 with multiple sclerosis.

This chain joins TRBV7-2 and TRBJ2-4; perhaps TRBD2 as D (5 bases). The J call may be wrong; the DNA end is better matched by TRBJ2-7. Per the germline V gene, CDR1 is SGHTA and CDR2 is FQGNSA. The CDR3 consists of 16 residues. The CDR3 DNA reads as TGTGCCAGCAGCTTACACGGTAGCCAGAGGGCCTACGAGCAGTACTTC. The encoded protein is CASSLHGSQRAYEQYF.

The genes are TRBV6-5 and TRBJ2-1; 7 bases map to TRBD1. The CDR3 has 15 amino acids. Germline V gives CDR1 MNHEY, CDR2 SVGAGI. Trimming took 1 base from V and 3 from J; bases not matched to a gene: 3. CDR3 nucleotide sequence: TGTGCCAGCAGTTACTTCCGGGACAGCTACAATGAGCAGTTCTTC. Protein product: CASSYFRDSYNEQFF.

This clonotype has just a few counts. The CDR3 protein is CSVIGTVDEQFF. The CDR3 DNA reads as TGCAGCGTCATAGGGACCGTGGATGAGCAGTTCTTC. The chain uses TRBV29-1 and TRBJ2-1; D is perhaps TRBD1 or TRBD2 (5 bases each). CDR1 is SQVTM, CDR2 ANQGSEA, per germline. CDR3 size: 12 residues. The V end lost 6 bases, the J end lost 8 bases, and 14 bases lay between the germline ends.

This clonotype was seen only a few times. This chain connects TRBV24-1 to TRBJ2-3; TRBD2 matches 8 bases. With 2 bases clipped from V and 6 bases from J, the junction kept 6 bases outside the gene matches. CDR1 is KGHDR, CDR2 SFDVKD, per germline. The CDR3 has 15 amino acids. The CDR3, as DNA: TGTGCCACCAGTGATTCAAGCGGGAGATACGATACGCAGTATTTT. Translating it yields CATSDSSGRYDTQYF.

This clonotype has just a few counts. The chain is built from TRBV9 and TRBJ2-7; 8 nucleotides match TRBD2. After removal of 0 bases from V and 7 bases from J, the junction contained 6 bases not matched to a gene. The CDR3 runs 14 residues. Germline assignment: CDR1 SGDLS and CDR2 YYNGEE. The CDR3 DNA follows: TGTGCCAGCAGCGTAGGCGGTAGCGGGATTGAGCAGTACTTC. Its translation is CASSVGGSGIEQYF. Using reference TRBV9 and TRBJ2-7 for the parts outside the CDR3, the full variable domain is DSGVTQTPKHLITATGQRVTLRCSPRSGDLSVYWYQQSLDQGLQFLIQYYNGEERAKGNILERFSAQQFPDLHSELNLSSLELGDSALYFCASSVGGSGIEQYFGPGTRLTVT.

The table lists this clonotype with a few counts. The CDR3 reads CASTYTAGAYNEQFF. The DNA of the CDR3 is TGTGCCAGCACCTATACAGCGGGAGCTTACAATGAGCAGTTCTTC. The rearrangement joins TRBV3-1 to TRBJ2-1, with TRBD2 matching 8 bases. The germline V gene encodes CDR1 LGHDT and CDR2 YNNKEL (reference sequence). J gave up 4 bases and V 7 bases, and 9 bases lay outside the gene matches. CDR3 size: 15 residues.

V usage is TRBV6-2 or TRBV6-3 and J usage is TRBJ2-1; tentatively, D is TRBD1 or TRBD2 (7 bases each). The CDR3 consists of 15 residues. The germline gives CDR1 MNHEY, CDR2 SVGEGT. V was cut by 5 bases and J by 6 bases, with 17 bases left in between. CDR3: CASSATSRGVNEQFF. The CDR3 DNA reads as TGTGCCAGCAGTGCGACTAGCAGGGGGGTCAATGAGCAGTTCTTC.

This clonotype has a handful of counts. The genes are TRBV20-1 and TRBJ1-5, with a weak D call TRBD1 (6 bases). CDR1 and CDR2 (germline): DFQATT, SNEGSKA (reference sequence). V lost 3 bases and J 6 bases, leaving 9 bases between the germline ends. The CDR3 runs to 12 residues. The CDR3 region has the DNA TGCAGTGCTAGGCCAGGGGTTCAGCCCCAGCATTTT. It yields the protein CSARPGVQPQHF.

Here the CDR3 reads CSASPQGGRADTQYF. CDR3 sequence (DNA): TGCAGTGCTAGCCCCCAGGGGGGGAGGGCAGATACGCAGTATTTT. The chain has TRBV20-1 and TRBJ2-3; D could derive from TRBD1 or TRBD2 (7 bases each). Germline V gives CDR1 DFQATT, CDR2 SNEGSKA (reference sequence). The length of the CDR3 is 15 residues. Trimming took 3 bases from V and 4 from J, leaving 17 bases between them.

This clonotype has a handful of counts. The chain combines TRBV20-1 with TRBJ2-2, with 13 positions matching TRBD2. V lost 2 bases, J lost 7 bases, and 10 bases stayed unmatched. This CDR3 is 17 amino acids long. CDR1 and CDR2 (germline): DFQATT, SNEGSKA (reference sequence). The CDR3: CSARPLLAGGRVGELFF. DNA of the CDR3: TGCAGTGCTAGACCCTTACTAGCGGGAGGGCGTGTCGGGGAGCTGTTTTTT.

The J gene is TRBJ2-6, the V gene TRBV5-1, with TRBD1 matching 11 bases. The V gene's germline CDR1 is SGHRS and CDR2 YFSETQ. The CDR3 is made up of 18 amino acids. Trimming took 4 bases from V and 0 from J; bases not matched to a gene: 6. The CDR3: CASSAWTGGPSGANVLTF. The CDR3 DNA reads TGCGCCAGCAGCGCCTGGACAGGGGGCCCCTCTGGGGCCAACGTCCTGACTTTC.

This clonotype was detected ten times or more. The chain recombines TRBV15 with TRBJ2-7; D is perhaps TRBD1 (6 bases). V was shortened by 3 bases and J by 3 bases, with 15 bases between the two germline ends. CDR3 length: 15 residues. CDR1 and CDR2 (germline): LNHNV, YYDKDF (reference sequence). The CDR3 spells CATSREPGHLYEQYF. The DNA for the CDR3 is TGTGCCACCAGCAGGGAACCGGGACATCTCTACGAGCAGTACTTC. Full variable domain (outside the CDR3, taken from reference TRBV15 and TRBJ2-7): DAMVIQNPRYQVTQFGKPVTLSCSQTLNHNVMYWYQQKSSQAPKLLFHYYDKDFNNEADTPDNFQSRRPNTSFCFLDIRSPGLGDTAMYLCATSREPGHLYEQYFGPGTRLTVT.

This clonotype was found a few times. The chain combines TRBV9 with TRBJ2-1; D not resolved. The CDR3 length is 13 residues. The germline V gene encodes CDR1 SGDLS and CDR2 YYNGEE. Trimming left V 4 bases short and J 5 bases short, with 10 bases between. The CDR3 coding sequence is TGTGCCAGCAGCATGGGAAAGAACAATGAGCAGTTCTTC. Translated, it gives CASSMGKNNEQFF.

This clonotype has more than one count but fewer than ten. The chain couples TRBV12-3 or TRBV12-4 to TRBJ1-5; D may be TRBD1 (5 bases). The CDR3 covers 15 residues. V lost 5 bases and J 4 bases, leaving 15 bases between the germline ends. The CDR3 DNA reads TGTGCCAGCAGTCTATCGGGGACCTCGAATCAGCCCCAGCATTTT. This gives the protein CASSLSGTSNQPQHF.

This clonotype has more than one count but fewer than ten. The chain joins TRBV9 to TRBJ2-3; D may be TRBD1 or TRBD2 (5 bases each). The V gene's germline CDR1 is SGDLS and CDR2 YYNGEE. V lost 7 bases and J lost 3, with 15 bases in between. CDR3 length equals 14 residues. The CDR3 DNA sequence: TGTGCCAGCGACCGGGACGGTGGGACAGATACGCAGTATTTT. Translated: CASDRDGGTDTQYF.

The J gene is TRBJ2-1, the V gene TRBV4-3; TRBD2 aligns across 13 bases. The length of the CDR3 is 18 residues. The V gene's germline CDR1 is LGHNA and CDR2 YSLEER. After removal of 1 base from V and 2 bases from J, the junction contained 5 bases not matched to a gene. The CDR3 coding sequence is TGCGCCAGCAGCCAAGGGACTAGCGGGAGAGTGACCTACAATGAGCAGTTCTTC. Protein product: CASSQGTSGRVTYNEQFF.

J is TRBJ2-7 and V is TRBV4-2; 11 bases map to TRBD2. CDR1 is LGHNA and CDR2 is YNFKEQ in the germline V gene. V was clipped by 4 bases and J by 3 bases; unmatched bases: 5. This CDR3 region has 15 residues. The CDR3 protein is CASSLGLAGYYEQYF. The DNA of the CDR3 is TGTGCCAGCAGCCTCGGACTAGCGGGTTACTACGAGCAGTACTTC.

In its sample, this clonotype was seen a few times. The rearrangement joins TRBV6-5 to TRBJ1-2; D is ambiguous. CDR1 is MNHEY and CDR2 is SVGAGI in the germline V gene. Trimming stripped 6 bases from V and 8 bases from J, with 13 bases between. The CDR3 covers 12 residues. CDR3 residues: CASRGVSWGYTF. In nucleotides, the CDR3 is TGTGCCAGCAGGGGCGTCTCGTGGGGCTACACCTTC.

The chain uses TRBV7-2 and TRBJ2-3; D remains unclear. The V end lost 2 bases, the J end lost 4 bases, and 7 bases lay between the germline ends. Germline V gives CDR1 SGHTA, CDR2 FQGNSA. The CDR3 totals 13 residues. CDR3 loop: CASSLSQADTQYF. In nucleotides, the CDR3 is TGTGCCAGCAGCTTAAGTCAAGCAGATACGCAGTATTTT.

The chain carries TRBV28 and TRBJ2-5; D is ambiguous. There are 20 residues in the CDR3. Trimming shortened V by 6 bases and J by 2 bases, and 31 bases separated the two germline ends. Germline loops: CDR1 MDHEN, CDR2 SYDVKM. The CDR3, as DNA: TGTGCCAGCAGCCAAGCCTTTACCGGAGAGCAGGAAGAGGAACAAGAGACCCAGTACTTC. Its translation is CASSQAFTGEQEEEQETQYF. The whole variable domain, remainder taken from reference TRBV28 and TRBJ2-5, is DVKVTQSSRYLVKRTGEKVFLECVQDMDHENMFWYRQDPGLGLRLIYFSYDVKMKEKGDIPEGYSVSREKKERFSLILESASTNQTSMYLCASSQAFTGEQEEEQETQYFGPGTRLLVL.

The rearrangement joins TRBV9 to TRBJ2-2; D possibly uses TRBD1 or TRBD2 (5 bases each). This CDR3 is 13 amino acids long. Germline values: CDR1 SGDLS, CDR2 YYNGEE. Deletions cut 7 bases from V and 5 bases from J, with 12 bases between. The CDR3 region is CASPPGGTGELFF. The CDR3 nucleotides read TGTGCCAGCCCGCCTGGGGGAACCGGGGAGCTGTTTTTT.

This clonotype has only a few counts. This chain connects TRBV11-2 to TRBJ1-1, with D perhaps matching TRBD1 (5 bases). The V end was cut by 2 bases, the J end by 1 base, with 11 bases between. The CDR3 extends over 15 amino acids. Germline loops: CDR1 SGHAT, CDR2 FQNNGV. CDR3 amino acids: CASSLIGAGNTEAFF. CDR3 nucleotide sequence: TGTGCCAGCAGCTTAATCGGGGCAGGGAACACTGAAGCTTTCTTT.

This chain links TRBV2 with TRBJ2-1, with 7 bases aligning to TRBD2. This CDR3 comprises 15 residues. V lost 1 base and J lost 6; bases outside the gene matches: 6. The V gene's germline CDR1 is SNHLY and CDR2 FYNNEI. The CDR3 region has the DNA TGTGCCAGCAGTGAAGGGTTGACTAGCCGCAATGAGCAGTTCTTC. Protein: CASSEGLTSRNEQFF.

Only a few counts were recorded for this clonotype. The rearrangement uses TRBV20-1 and TRBJ2-1, with D unresolved. The germline CDR1 and CDR2 sequences are DFQATT and SNEGSKA (reference sequence). V gave up 5 bases and J gave up 6 bases, with 20 bases separating them. The length of the CDR3 is 15 residues. CDR3 protein: CSAAAWEKGTNEQFF. DNA for the CDR3: TGCAGTGCTGCTGCGTGGGAAAAGGGTACCAATGAGCAGTTCTTC.

The rearrangement uses TRBV5-6 and TRBJ1-6; 9 bases map to TRBD1. CDR1 is SGHDT, CDR2 YYEEEE, per germline. V lost 4 bases, J lost 14 bases, and 10 bases stayed unmatched. CDR3 length equals 14 residues. The CDR3 is CASSPGQGGMSLHF. In DNA form, the CDR3 reads TGTGCCAGCAGCCCGGGACAGGGTGGTATGTCCCTCCACTTT.

The chain links TRBV3-1 to TRBJ1-2; 11 bases are shared with TRBD1. Trimming took 1 base from V and 6 from J; bases not matched to a gene: 7. The CDR3 is 16 residues long. Germline CDR1 LGHDT, CDR2 YNNKEL (reference sequence). CDR3 DNA: TGTGCCAGCAGCCAAGTTAGGGGACAGGGGGTACATGGCTACACCTTC. It codes for CASSQVRGQGVHGYTF.

This sequence joins TRBV11-2 and TRBJ1-1; 8 nucleotides match TRBD1. In germline, CDR1 is SGHAT, CDR2 FQNNGV. The CDR3 covers 14 residues. V shed 1 base, J shed 6 bases, and the junction held 4 bases outside the gene matches. The CDR3 is CASSLVGQGSEAFF. The CDR3 bases are TGTGCCAGCAGCTTAGTCGGACAGGGATCTGAAGCTTTCTTT.